This is a list of T cell receptor beta chains from one sample in a study of T-cell memory formation after mild COVID-19. TCRdb re-called the 5' RACE reads with MiXCR, one entry per CDR3 protein. The table shows about 190,000 distinct CDR3 sequences, with around 18% occurring only once. Specimen: PBMCs or a T cell subset sorted from them (not recorded which). These TCRs come from an adult woman who had mild COVID-19 (a few samples of this study predate the infection). Cell type and time point are not known. Each CDR3 is given with its conserved first and last residue. Each record gives: V gene, J gene, CDR3 protein.

V gene: TRBV9
J gene: TRBJ2-7
CDR3 protein: CASSPLLNVPYEQYF

V gene: TRBV25-1
J gene: TRBJ2-7
CDR3 protein: CASSGGPPYEQYF

V gene: TRBV7-3
J gene: TRBJ2-3
CDR3 protein: CASSSHLVTDTQYF

V gene: TRBV7-2
J gene: TRBJ2-2
CDR3 protein: CASSLRSGELFF

V gene: TRBV7-2
J gene: TRBJ1-4
CDR3 protein: CASSATDRTKLFF

V gene: TRBV2
J gene: TRBJ1-5
CDR3 protein: CASSEGPNQPQHF

V gene: TRBV10-3
J gene: TRBJ2-1
CDR3 protein: CAISVPALGLAGGRSYNEQFF

V gene: TRBV24-1
J gene: TRBJ2-7
CDR3 protein: CATSDPGGTLGEQYF

V gene: TRBV5-1
J gene: TRBJ1-2
CDR3 protein: CASSLESGGNGYTF

V gene: TRBV12-3/TRBV12-4
J gene: TRBJ2-4
CDR3 protein: CASSPRRLAGKNIQYF

V gene: TRBV6-6
J gene: TRBJ2-7
CDR3 protein: CASSPEALSSYEQYF

V gene: TRBV7-9
J gene: TRBJ2-2
CDR3 protein: CASRPRTSAHTGELFF

V gene: TRBV5-1
J gene: TRBJ2-5
CDR3 protein: CASSLVQGTGETQYF

V gene: TRBV6-5
J gene: TRBJ1-2
CDR3 protein: CASRRGGTGGYGYTF

V gene: TRBV4-2
J gene: TRBJ2-5
CDR3 protein: CASSSRLAGEEETQYF

V gene: TRBV12-3/TRBV12-4
J gene: TRBJ2-1
CDR3 protein: CASSLGLEQFF

V gene: TRBV7-7
J gene: TRBJ2-4
CDR3 protein: CASSLASAKNIQYF

V gene: TRBV4-1
J gene: TRBJ2-6
CDR3 protein: CASSQEQGASGANVLTF

V gene: TRBV28
J gene: TRBJ2-3
CDR3 protein: CASSLSGGGSTDTQYF

V gene: TRBV12-3/TRBV12-4
J gene: TRBJ2-1
CDR3 protein: CASSLLGYNEQFF

V gene: TRBV12-3/TRBV12-4
J gene: TRBJ1-1
CDR3 protein: CASSYPGQGLTEAFF

V gene: TRBV7-4
J gene: TRBJ2-7
CDR3 protein: CASSLSRGAGTSYEQYF

V gene: TRBV20-1
J gene: TRBJ1-2
CDR3 protein: CSTSRNYGYTF

V gene: TRBV11-1
J gene: TRBJ2-4
CDR3 protein: CASSLERAKNIQYF

V gene: TRBV3-1
J gene: TRBJ2-5
CDR3 protein: CASSQRDRGRGLETQYF

V gene: TRBV11-2
J gene: TRBJ2-2
CDR3 protein: CASSLTGYTGELFF

V gene: TRBV15
J gene: TRBJ1-1
CDR3 protein: CATSRGNTEAFF

V gene: TRBV3-1
J gene: TRBJ2-7
CDR3 protein: CASNPTGGPYEQYF

V gene: TRBV27
J gene: TRBJ2-1
CDR3 protein: CASSSRLTSGRASGQFF

V gene: TRBV11-2
J gene: TRBJ2-3
CDR3 protein: CASSTGGRDTQYF